This T cell receptor (beta chain) was retrieved from a study of blood T cell repertoires in COVID-19. Assay: immunoSEQ multiplex PCR; the TCRdb copy retains only in-frame clones and omits some. The sample has fewer than 350,000 clones; approximately 88% are singletons. The source is a woman in her forties who had recovered from COVID-19. Sequencing was carried out using PBMCs or T cells enriched from blood (not recorded which).

CDR3 in DNA: TGTGCCACCAGTGGTCGTTCAGGGGATGGGACGCAGTATTTT. Its protein is CATSGRSGDGTQYF. The chain recombines TRBV24-1 with TRBJ2-3; weak D call: TRBD1 (6 bases). Trimming stripped 5 bases from V and 9 bases from J, with 17 bases between. From germline, CDR1 is KGHDR and CDR2 SFDVKD. The CDR3 is 14 residues long.